The 10 T cell receptor beta chains below come from one sample, sequenced in a study of T cell responses to AZD1222 COVID-19 vaccine. Profiled with immunoSEQ multiplex PCR; TCRdb holds only in-frame clones, not every one. The repertoire has about 130,000 clones, roughly nine tenths of them found once; the top ten carry 3.5% to 5%. The sequences come from peripheral blood, collected on day 0 of AZD1222 vaccination. The receptors stem from an adult in good health.

The rearrangement links TRBV6-5 to TRBJ1-1, with D possibly TRBD1 on 6 matching bases. Germline V gene lookup returns CDR1 MNHEY and CDR2 SVGAGI. CDR3 length equals 15 residues. V lost 6 bases to trimming and J lost 5 bases, with 19 bases between them. CDR3 in amino acids: CASSHPHRAGTEAFF. Here the CDR3 DNA reads TGTGCCAGCAGCCACCCTCACAGGGCGGGGACTGAAGCTTTCTTT.

This chain uses TRBV7-3 with TRBJ2-1; D not certain. The CDR3 runs to 14 residues. Trimming shortened V by 1 base and J by 8 bases, and 12 bases separated the two germline ends. CDR1 is SGHTA and CDR2 is FQGTGA in the germline V gene. The CDR3 protein is CASSLNPGFDEQFF. In DNA form, the CDR3 reads TGTGCCAGCAGCTTAAACCCTGGTTTCGATGAGCAGTTCTTC. The complete variable domain, with remaining parts taken from reference TRBV7-3 and TRBJ2-1, reads GAGVSQTPSNKVTEKGKYVELRCDPISGHTALYWYRQSLGQGPEFLIYFQGTGAADDSGLPNDRFFAVRPEGSVSTLKIQRTERGDSAVYLCASSLNPGFDEQFFGPGTRLTVL.

This chain links TRBV2 with TRBJ1-2; D ambiguous. CDR1 is SNHLY, CDR2 FYNNEI, per germline. V lost 6 bases, J lost 4 bases, and 18 bases lay in between. This CDR3 contains 15 residues. The CDR3: CASSPTPAGPYGYTF. CDR3 in DNA: TGTGCCAGCAGCCCCACACCGGCCGGGCCCTATGGCTACACCTTC.

This clone showed up just once. CDR3 loop: CSASSAGAEGEQFF. CDR3 nucleotides: TGCAGTGCTAGTTCAGCGGGGGCAGAAGGTGAGCAGTTCTTC. The V gene is TRBV20-1, the J gene TRBJ2-1; 8 nucleotides match TRBD2. Germline V gene sequence: CDR1 DFQATT, CDR2 SNEGSKA (reference sequence). This CDR3 spans 14 amino acids. V was clipped by 3 bases and J by 9 bases; unmatched bases: 10.

The rearrangement links TRBV2 to TRBJ2-1, with 7 nucleotides matching TRBD2. V was pared by 3 bases and J by 1 base, with 3 bases of the junction left unmatched. Germline V gene sequence: CDR1 SNHLY, CDR2 FYNNEI. The CDR3 is made up of 15 amino acids. CDR3 residues: CASSEREKSYNEQFF. In DNA form, the CDR3 reads TGTGCCAGCAGTGAGCGGGAGAAGTCCTACAATGAGCAGTTCTTC. The full variable domain, with the rest looked up from reference TRBV2 and TRBJ2-1, is EPEVTQTPSHQVTQMGQEVILRCVPISNHLYFYWYRQILGQKVEFLVSFYNNEISEKSEIFDDQFSVERPDGSNFTLKIRSTKLEDSAMYFCASSEREKSYNEQFFGPGTRLTVL.

In this sample, this clone turned up once. In DNA, the CDR3 is TGCGCCAGCAGCCACAAAGGTCCAACCCCGAACACTGAAGCTTTCTTT. Amino acid sequence: CASSHKGPTPNTEAFF. The V call is TRBV4-1, the J call TRBJ1-1; D is ambiguous. The CDR3 has 16 amino acids. CDR1 MGHRA and CDR2 YSYEKL come from the germline V gene. Trimming removed 3 bases at V and 1 base at J, with 15 bases between.

The rearrangement uses TRBV11-3 and TRBJ1-3; the D gene is possibly TRBD1 (5 bases). V dropped 6 bases and J dropped 7 bases, with 13 bases sitting between them. CDR3 length: 13 amino acids. Germline loops: CDR1 SGHNT, CDR2 YENEEA. The CDR3 sequence is CASSEGLRNTIYF. CDR3 in DNA: TGTGCCAGCAGTGAGGGGCTTCGTAACACCATATATTTT.

The chain couples TRBV2 to TRBJ2-7; 10 nucleotides align to TRBD2. The CDR3 extends over 13 amino acids. With 7 bases clipped from V and 5 bases from J, the junction kept 5 bases outside the gene matches. Per the germline V gene, CDR1 is SNHLY and CDR2 is FYNNEI. CDR3 sequence (DNA): TGTGCCAGCAAACTAGCGGGGTTGGACGAGCAGTACTTC. It specifies CASKLAGLDEQYF.

The gene calls are TRBV10-1 and TRBJ2-6; D ambiguous. The CDR3 is made up of 13 amino acids. Germline V CDR1 and CDR2: WNHNN, SYGVQD (reference sequence). Trimming took 2 bases from V and 2 from J, leaving 1 base between them. CDR3 amino acids: CASSETGANVLTF. The CDR3 nucleotides are TGCGCCAGCAGTGAGACTGGGGCCAACGTCCTGACTTTC.

The rearrangement links TRBV27 to TRBJ1-6; perhaps TRBD1 as D (5 bases). The germline V and J ends were trimmed by 2 bases and 5 bases, with 7 bases remaining between them. The length of the CDR3 is 14 residues. In germline, CDR1 is MNHEY, CDR2 SMNVEV (reference sequence). CDR3 sequence (DNA): TGTGCCAGCAGTTTAGCGGGGGATAATTCACCCCTCCACTTT. Protein product: CASSLAGDNSPLHF.